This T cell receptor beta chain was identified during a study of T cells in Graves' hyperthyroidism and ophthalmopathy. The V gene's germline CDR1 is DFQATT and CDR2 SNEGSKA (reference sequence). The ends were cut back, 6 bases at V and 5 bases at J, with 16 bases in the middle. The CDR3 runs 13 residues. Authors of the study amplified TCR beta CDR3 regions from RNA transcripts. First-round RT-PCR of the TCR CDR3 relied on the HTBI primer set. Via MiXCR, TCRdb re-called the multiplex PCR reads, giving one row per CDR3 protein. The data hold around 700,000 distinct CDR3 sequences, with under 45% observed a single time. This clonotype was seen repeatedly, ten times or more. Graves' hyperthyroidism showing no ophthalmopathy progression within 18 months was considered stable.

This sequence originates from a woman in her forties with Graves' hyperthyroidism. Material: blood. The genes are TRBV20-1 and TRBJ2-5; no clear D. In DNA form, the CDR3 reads TGCAGTGCAACCCGTGACCAGCCGGAGACCCAGTACTTC. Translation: CSATRDQPETQYF.